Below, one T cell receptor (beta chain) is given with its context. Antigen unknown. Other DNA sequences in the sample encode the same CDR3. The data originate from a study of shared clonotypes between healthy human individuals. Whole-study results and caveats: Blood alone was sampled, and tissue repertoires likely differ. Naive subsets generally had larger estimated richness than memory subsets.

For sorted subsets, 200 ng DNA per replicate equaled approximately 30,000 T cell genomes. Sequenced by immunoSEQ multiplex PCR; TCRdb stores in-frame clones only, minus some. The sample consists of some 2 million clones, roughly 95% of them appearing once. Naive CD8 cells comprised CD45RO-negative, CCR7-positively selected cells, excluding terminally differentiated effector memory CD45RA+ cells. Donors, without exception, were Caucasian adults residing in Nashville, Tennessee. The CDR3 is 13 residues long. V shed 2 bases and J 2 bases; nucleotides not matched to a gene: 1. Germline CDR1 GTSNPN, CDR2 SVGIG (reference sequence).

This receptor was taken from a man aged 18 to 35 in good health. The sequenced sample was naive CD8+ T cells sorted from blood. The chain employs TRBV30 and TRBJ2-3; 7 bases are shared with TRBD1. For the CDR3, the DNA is TGTGCCTGGAGTACAGGGGACACAGATACGCAGTATTTT. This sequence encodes CAWSTGDTDTQYF.